These 5 T cell receptor beta chains were all obtained from the same sample, sequenced in a study of human thymus T cells. Profiled with immunoSEQ multiplex PCR; TCRdb holds only in-frame clones, not every one. The sample holds tens of thousands of clones; just over 95% are singletons and the top ten take 0.031%. Corrective cardiac operations yielded the resected thymus tissue. Sequenced: thymus tissue. These receptors came from a boy younger than two with a congenital heart defect but otherwise immunologically healthy.

The chain joins TRBV4-1 to TRBJ2-7; 7 bases map to TRBD2. Germline V gene lookup returns CDR1 MGHRA and CDR2 YSYEKL. V dropped 0 bases and J dropped 0; count of bases not matched to a gene: 5. CDR3 length: 16 amino acids. The CDR3 nucleotides are TGCGCCAGCAGCCAAGATCCGTGGACTAGCTCCTACGAGCAGTACTTC. It is translated as CASSQDPWTSSYEQYF.

The chain's CDR3 is CASSPMGTKTGNTEAFF. CDR3 DNA: TGTGCCAGCTCACCAATGGGCACAAAAACGGGGAACACTGAAGCTTTCTTT. The rearrangement joins TRBV18 to TRBJ1-1; D is ambiguous. CDR1 and CDR2 (germline): KGHSH, LQKENI. CDR3 length equals 17 residues. Trimming stripped 2 bases from V and 1 base from J, with 17 bases between.

The rearrangement uses TRBV5-6 and TRBJ2-3, with 7 bases fitting TRBD1. Germline values: CDR1 SGHDT, CDR2 YYEEEE. Losses at the gene ends were 2 bases for V and 6 bases for J; bases not matched to a gene: 9. This CDR3 comprises 15 residues. Here the CDR3 reads CASSFGRTGDDTQYF. In DNA, the CDR3 is TGTGCCAGCAGCTTCGGACGAACAGGGGACGATACGCAGTATTTT.

The genes are TRBV7-9 and TRBJ2-7, with TRBD2 matching 8 bases. The germline V gene has CDR1 SEHNR and CDR2 FQNEAQ (reference sequence). The CDR3 has 15 residues. The V segment lost 5 bases and the J segment 2 bases; nucleotides outside the gene matches: 8. The CDR3 bases are TGTGCCAGCAGCCCCGGCCAGCGGGAGACCTACGAGCAGTACTTC. This encodes CASSPGQRETYEQYF.

The chain is built from TRBV28 and TRBJ2-3, with D unclear. The ends were cut back, 2 bases at V and 7 bases at J, with 22 bases in the middle. This CDR3 spans 17 amino acids. Germline-derived CDR1 and CDR2 are MDHEN and SYDVKM. The CDR3 bases are TGTGCCAGCAGTTTAAGGAAACCCACCCATTTTCCCAATACGCAGTATTTT. As protein: CASSLRKPTHFPNTQYF.